Sequencing of this T cell receptor (beta chain) was carried out in a study of CD8 T cells in Susac syndrome (dated by TCRdb to between 2018 and 2021). Concerning the study at large: Whether CD8+ T cell activation and differentiation in Susac syndrome was antigen driven was tested using repertoire sequencing.

General conclusions and limits of the study: The study acknowledged that relatively few individuals were included in the TCR sequencing and HLA analysis.

RNA was extracted with the RNeasy kit and roughly 0.45 to 1 ug was reverse transcribed using random hexamers. The immunoSEQ multiplex PCR assay, which covers 54 Vbeta and 13 Jbeta segments, was used to amplify TCR beta CDR3 regions. To correct PCR amplification bias, a synthetic template baseline was used for both primer optimization and computational correction. The source study handled its data this way. Only productive sequences were kept, with reads annotated to V, D and J genes according to IMGT and analyzed in immunoSEQ Analyzer. Clonality was calculated as one minus the Shannon entropy normalized by log2 of the number of productive unique sequences. Public and private clones were assessed among the 100 most prevalent clones of each patient and control. Susac-specific clones were defined as absent from healthy and MS cohorts, 850 to 1,300 published viral clones and other ImmuneACCESS disease sequences. TCRdb ran its own pipeline on the public reads, namely fastp trimming at Q25 and MiXCR clone calling, and kept in-frame beta chains. CDR3 protein duplicates are merged, each entry listing the most common genes and DNA. The authors' filters were not applied to this entry. For this sample the table gives about 200,000 distinct CDR3 sequences, of which about 95% were detected only once. In total, the top ten clones hold approximately 0.093% of the sample.

Peripheral blood CD8+ and CD4+ T cells from healthy donors, Susac syndrome patients and multiple sclerosis patients were profiled using high-throughput TCR beta sequencing. The multiple sclerosis controls were treatment-naive patients whose relapsing-remitting disease, either stable or active, fulfilled the revised McDonald criteria. Bulk CD8+ and CD4+ T cells were purified by magnetic negative isolation, whereas CD8+ TEMRA cells were enriched by FACS. Blood was drawn into EDTA tubes, processed within 24 hours, and PBMCs were isolated by density gradient centrifugation. PBMCs intended for TCR sequencing were cryopreserved in liquid nitrogen and thawed later in a water bath at 37 degrees C. Purity of sorted or isolated CD4+, CD8+ and CD8+ TEMRA cells was at least 90%. A remark on this clonotype: Its antigen is unknown. There are no base qualities to consult, and no much larger clone falls within one base.

The CDR3 runs 16 residues from the cysteine to the phenylalanine. CDR3 DNA only is kept here, 48 bases in frame from base 1. CDR1 and CDR2 are read off the germline V gene (reference sequence) as DFQATT and SNEGSKA. V sheds 2 bases and J sheds 4 bases, leaving 17 bases between their ends. Sample: CD4+ T cells from PBMCs. The origin of this receptor is a human donor with multiple sclerosis. The chain uses TRBV20-1 and TRBJ2-2, with TRBD1 perhaps the D gene, on 5 matching bases. The CDR3 corresponds to CSARRLGNRPTGELFF. The DNA reads as follows: TGCAGTGCTAGAAGGCTAGGGAACAGGCCCACCGGGGAGCTGTTTTTT.